This T cell receptor beta chain was identified during a study of blood T cells in healthy people across ages. This clonotype was found many times. The authors ran a second PCR of about 6 to 11 cycles using a sample-barcoded 5' primer and a J-beta primer mix. Each CDR3 protein is one row after TCRdb ran MiXCR on the 5' RACE reads. The table has about 290,000 distinct CDR3 sequences, 25% to 30% seen once. The sequence was collected from a woman aged 65 to 85 in good health. Input material: blood.

The DNA for the CDR3 is TGCAGTGCCCCAGAGGGTGGCCCTCTGAGAAACGGCTACACCTTC. Translation: CSAPEGGPLRNGYTF. The genes are TRBV20-1 and TRBJ1-2; the D is unclear. The ends were cut back, 6 bases at V and 8 bases at J, with 25 bases in the middle. This CDR3 is built from 15 residues. In germline, CDR1 is DFQATT, CDR2 SNEGSKA (reference sequence).